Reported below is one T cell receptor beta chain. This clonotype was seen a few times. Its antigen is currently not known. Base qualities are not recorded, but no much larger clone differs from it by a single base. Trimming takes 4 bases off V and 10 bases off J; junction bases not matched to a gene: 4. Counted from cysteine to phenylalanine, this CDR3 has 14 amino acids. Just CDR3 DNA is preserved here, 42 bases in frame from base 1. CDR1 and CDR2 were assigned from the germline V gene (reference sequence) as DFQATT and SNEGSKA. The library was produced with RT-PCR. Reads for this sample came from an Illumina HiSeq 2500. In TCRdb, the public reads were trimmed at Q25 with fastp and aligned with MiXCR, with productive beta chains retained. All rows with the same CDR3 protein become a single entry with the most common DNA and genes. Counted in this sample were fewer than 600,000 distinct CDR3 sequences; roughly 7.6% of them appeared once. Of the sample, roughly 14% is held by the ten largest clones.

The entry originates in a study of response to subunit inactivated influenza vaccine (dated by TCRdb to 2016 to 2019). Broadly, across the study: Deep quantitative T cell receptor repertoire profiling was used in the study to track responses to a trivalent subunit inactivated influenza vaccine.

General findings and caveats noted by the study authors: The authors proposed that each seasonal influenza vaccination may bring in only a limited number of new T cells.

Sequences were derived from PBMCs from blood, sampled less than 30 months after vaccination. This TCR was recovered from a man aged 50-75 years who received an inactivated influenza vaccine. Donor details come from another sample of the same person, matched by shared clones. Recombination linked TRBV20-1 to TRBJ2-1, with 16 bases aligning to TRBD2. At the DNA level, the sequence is TGCAGTGCTACCGGGACTAGCGGGGGGGCCGAGCAGTTCTTC. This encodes CSATGTSGGAEQFF.